This entry features one TCR beta chain sequence. The repertoire was sequenced with immunoSEQ multiplex PCR; TCRdb's copy has only in-frame clones and lacks some. The sample carries roughly 20,000 clones, 89% recorded once. The sample belongs to a study of PD-L1 blockade in urothelial cancer. As for the study in general: The patients' atezolizumab therapy, 1,200 mg intravenously every 3 weeks, started in about 2014. Timepoints chosen for blood analysis were 3 weeks (second dose) and 6 weeks after treatment start. Peripheral blood specimens exhibited a median yield of approximately 150,000 T cells.

The V and J ends lost 0 bases and 6 bases, in that order; junction bases with no gene match: 5. The V gene's germline CDR1 is SGHKS and CDR2 YYEKEE (reference sequence). The CDR3 loop spans 15 amino acids. Time point described: pretreatment peripheral blood. Patients had locally advanced or metastatic urothelial carcinoma. The receptor was derived from a man aged 65-85 years with urothelial cancer. The chain employs TRBV5-5 and TRBJ1-5; 8 positions agree with TRBD1. The sample consisted of PBMCs, taken around atezolizumab (anti-PD-L1) treatment. In DNA form, the CDR3 reads TGTGCCAGCAGCTTGGAGTGGACAGGGTTTCAGCCCCAGCATTTT. It is translated as CASSLEWTGFQPQHF. Variable domain in full (rest from reference TRBV5-5 and TRBJ1-5): DAGVTQSPTHLIKTRGQQVTLRCSPISGHKSVSWYQQVLGQGPQFIFQYYEKEERGRGNFPDRFSARQFPNYSSELNVNALLLGDSALYLCASSLEWTGFQPQHFGDGTRLSIL.